These 32 T cell receptor beta chains were all obtained from the same sample, sequenced in a study of follicular helper T cells after annual influenza vaccination. Assay: immunoSEQ multiplex PCR; the TCRdb copy retains only in-frame clones and omits some. Of around 10,000 clones in the sample, over 70% were seen once. Time point reported: 2015-2016 season, pre-vaccination. The source was CXCR5+ CD38- circulating T follicular helper cells from blood, collected on the day of influenza vaccination. Stated subset: circulating Tfh, non-naive CD4+CXCR5+PD-1+ (ICOS+CD38+ or ICOS-CD38-). The receptors come from an adult who received the influenza vaccine.

The rearrangement joins TRBV29-1 to TRBJ2-3, with TRBD2 identical over 8 bases. CDR1 is SQVTM, CDR2 ANQGSEA, per germline. V dropped 7 bases and J dropped 2; count of bases not matched to a gene: 11. The CDR3 spans 15 residues. In DNA, the CDR3 is TGCAGCGCCTCTCAAAGCGGGGGACTCACAGATACGCAGTATTTT. Translation: CSASQSGGLTDTQYF.

The chain combines TRBV6-5 with TRBJ1-4; 9 bases match TRBD1. J lost 6 bases, V lost 6 bases, and 5 bases had no gene match. CDR3 size: 14 residues. The germline gives CDR1 MNHEY, CDR2 SVGAGI. CDR3 region: CASRRTGEDEKLFF. DNA of the CDR3: TGTGCCAGCAGACGGACAGGGGAGGATGAAAAACTGTTTTTT.

The chain couples TRBV19 to TRBJ2-1; D is unresolved. Germline V gives CDR1 LNHDA, CDR2 SQIVND (reference sequence). V lost 6 bases to trimming and J lost 3 bases, with 12 bases between them. The CDR3 has 14 residues. The DNA for the CDR3 is TGTGCCAGTAGCCCTCCGGTCGACTACAATGAGCAGTTCTTC. Protein sequence: CASSPPVDYNEQFF.

V usage is TRBV7-9 and J usage is TRBJ2-5; possible D gene TRBD2, 6 bases. Germline loops: CDR1 SEHNR, CDR2 FQNEAQ (reference sequence). This CDR3 is 17 amino acids long. Trimming took off 3 bases at V and 0 bases at J, with 17 bases between the two ends. CDR3 region: CASSFYGSRGYQETQYF. CDR3 bases: TGTGCCAGCAGCTTTTATGGTTCTCGGGGGTACCAAGAGACCCAGTACTTC.

A few counts support this clone. This chain connects TRBV11-2 to TRBJ2-5; D is unresolved. The CDR3 sequence is 13 residues long. Trimming removed 2 bases from V and 0 bases from J, with 4 bases in between. In germline, CDR1 is SGHAT, CDR2 FQNNGV. DNA for the CDR3: TGTGCCAGCAGCTTATCAGACCAAGAGACCCAGTACTTC. Its translation: CASSLSDQETQYF.

The chain couples TRBV14 to TRBJ2-3, with unresolved D. The germline V gene has CDR1 SGHDN and CDR2 FVKESK. The ends were cut back, 0 bases at V and 11 bases at J, with 6 bases in the middle. This CDR3 contains 11 residues. The CDR3 region has the DNA TGTGCCAGCAGCCAAGAGAGTGGGCAGTATTTT. Its translation: CASSQESGQYF.

This clone was recorded once. The chain is built from TRBV18 and TRBJ2-7, with a weak D call TRBD1 (6 bases). CDR1 KGHSH and CDR2 LQKENI come from the germline V gene. There are 13 residues in the CDR3. The ends were cut back, 2 bases at V and 4 bases at J, with 9 bases in the middle. DNA for the CDR3: TGTGCCAGCTCACCAACACAGGGATACGAGCAGTACTTC. Amino acids: CASSPTQGYEQYF.

This clone came up a few times. The chain has TRBV15 and TRBJ2-7; TRBD2 is a possible D gene (7 bases). The germline V gene has CDR1 LNHNV and CDR2 YYDKDF (reference sequence). V gave up 5 bases and J gave up 8 bases, with 22 bases separating them. The CDR3 spans 15 residues. In DNA form, the CDR3 reads TGTGCCACCAGCGGAGGGGGGGTTAGTAAGGGCCAGCAGTACTTC. Amino acids: CATSGGGVSKGQQYF.

The chain is built from TRBV7-8 and TRBJ2-7; D remains ambiguous. CDR1 and CDR2 from the germline V gene are SGHVS and FQNEAQ. Trimming took off 1 base at V and 3 bases at J, with 7 bases between the two ends. This CDR3 is built from 13 residues. The chain's CDR3 is CASSLDSFYEQYF. The CDR3 region has the DNA TGTGCCAGCAGCTTAGACAGTTTCTACGAGCAGTACTTC.

The rearrangement uses TRBV7-2 and TRBJ2-3; no clear D gene. V lost 5 bases, J lost 2 bases, and 5 bases lay in between. The CDR3 covers 12 residues. The germline V gene has CDR1 SGHTA and CDR2 FQGNSA. The DNA for the CDR3 is TGTGCCAGCAGCGCCTACACAGATACGCAGTATTTT. Protein: CASSAYTDTQYF.

This chain joins TRBV5-1 and TRBJ2-5; TRBD2 is a possible D gene (5 bases). This CDR3 region has 14 residues. The germline V and J ends were trimmed by 4 bases and 7 bases, with 17 bases remaining between them. Germline CDR1 and CDR2: SGHRS and YFSETQ. The CDR3 DNA follows: TGCGCCAGCAGCGGCGACTCAACCCGGGGGACCCAGTACTTC. Protein sequence: CASSGDSTRGTQYF.

This chain connects TRBV12-5 to TRBJ1-5; 9 bases are a match to TRBD1. From germline, CDR1 is LGHNT and CDR2 FRNRAP. The CDR3 covers 15 residues. V was pared by 3 bases and J by 1 base, with 1 base of the junction left unmatched. The CDR3 DNA reads TGTGCTAGTGGTTTCGGGACAGGGAGCAATCAGCCCCAGCATTTT. It codes for CASGFGTGSNQPQHF. Full variable domain (rest looked up from reference TRBV12-5 and TRBJ1-5): DARVTQTPRHKVTEMGQEVTMRCQPILGHNTVFWYRQTMMQGLELLAYFRNRAPLDDSGMPKDRFSAEMPDATLATLKIQPSEPRDSAVYFCASGFGTGSNQPQHFGDGTRLSIL.

This sequence joins TRBV11-2 and TRBJ1-2; TRBD1 aligns across 10 bases. In germline, CDR1 is SGHAT, CDR2 FQNNGV. With V trimmed by 3 bases and J by 7 bases, 2 bases remained unmatched. This CDR3 comprises 13 residues. Written as DNA, the CDR3 is TGTGCCAGCAGCTTGGACAGGGGGATTGGCTACACCTTC. Amino acid sequence: CASSLDRGIGYTF.

Only one count was recorded for this clone. V and J are TRBV28 and TRBJ1-5; 10 bases are shared with TRBD1. CDR3 length: 15 amino acids. The J segment lost 4 bases and the V segment lost 5 bases, leaving 5 bases of the junction unmatched. Germline V gives CDR1 MDHEN, CDR2 SYDVKM. CDR3 sequence (DNA): TGTGCCAGCAGTCCGGGGACAGGGGAGAATCAGCCCCAGCATTTT. Its protein is CASSPGTGENQPQHF.

This clone has a single count. This chain links TRBV30 with TRBJ2-3; 11 bases map to TRBD1. Germline values: CDR1 GTSNPN, CDR2 SVGIG (reference sequence). CDR3 length: 13 amino acids. The ends lost 3 bases at V and 8 bases at J; junction bases unmatched: 4. Written as DNA, the CDR3 is TGTGCCTGGAGGGACAGGGGGCGAAGTACGCAGTATTTT. It yields the protein CAWRDRGRSTQYF.

This rearrangement joins TRBV28 to TRBJ2-1, with 12 bases identical to TRBD1. Germline V gene data show CDR1 as MDHEN and CDR2 as SYDVKM. This CDR3 contains 18 residues. V gave up 3 bases and J gave up 3 bases; unmatched junction bases: 9. The CDR3, as DNA: TGTGCCAGCAGTTTCCCCGGGACAGGGGGCCTCCTCTACAATGAGCAGTTCTTC. Its translation is CASSFPGTGGLLYNEQFF.

The chain links TRBV7-2 to TRBJ2-1; D gene ambiguous. Trimming removed 5 bases at V and 9 bases at J, with 17 bases between. There are 14 residues in the CDR3. Germline V gives CDR1 SGHTA, CDR2 FQGNSA. The CDR3 sequence is CASSRRRAESEQFF. The CDR3 DNA reads TGTGCCAGCAGCCGGCGCCGGGCAGAAAGTGAGCAGTTCTTC.

The genes are TRBV28 and TRBJ1-1; 7 bases agree with TRBD1. The V gene end was trimmed by 6 bases and the J gene end by 9 bases; junction bases not matched to a gene: 10. CDR1 is MDHEN, CDR2 SYDVKM, per germline. CDR3 length: 13 amino acids. The CDR3 coding sequence is TGTGCCAGCAGCACTGGGACAGTTCCTAAAGCTTTCTTT. The encoded protein is CASSTGTVPKAFF.

On this clone itself: The junction departs from the called germline gene at one end, perhaps through a read error. The chain employs TRBV5-1 and TRBJ1-4; D perhaps matches TRBD1 (5 bases). This CDR3 is 14 amino acids long. Germline CDR1 reads SGHRS; CDR2 reads YFSETQ. The CDR3 here is CASGLRGEGEKLFF. CDR3 in DNA: TGCGCCAGCGGCTTAAGAGGGGAGGGGGAAAAACTGTTTTTT.

The chain uses TRBV10-1 and TRBJ2-3; 8 nucleotides line up with TRBD2. This CDR3 comprises 15 residues. J lost 0 bases, V lost 3 bases, and 2 bases had no gene match. Germline V gives CDR1 WNHNN, CDR2 SYGVQD (reference sequence). CDR3 DNA: TGCGCCAGCAGTGATGCTAGCGGGAGCACAGATACGCAGTATTTT. Encoded protein: CASSDASGSTDTQYF.

This clone occurred a few times. V usage is TRBV2 and J usage is TRBJ2-7; 9 nucleotides line up with TRBD1. With V trimmed by 5 bases and J by 12 bases, 5 bases remained unmatched. The germline V gene encodes CDR1 SNHLY and CDR2 FYNNEI. The CDR3 runs 11 residues. In DNA, the CDR3 is TGTGCCAGCAGTTGGGACAGGGATCTGTACTTC. It is translated as CASSWDRDLYF.

The chain recombines TRBV5-4 with TRBJ2-2; D could derive from TRBD1 or TRBD2 (6 bases each). The germline V and J ends were trimmed by 0 bases and 0 bases, with 9 bases remaining between them. This CDR3 is built from 16 residues. Germline V gene lookup returns CDR1 SGHNT and CDR2 YYREEE (reference sequence). CDR3 sequence: CASSLGGGTNTGELFF. Written as DNA, the CDR3 is TGTGCCAGCAGCTTGGGAGGGGGGACGAACACCGGGGAGCTGTTTTTT.

The chain has TRBV5-1 and TRBJ2-2; D unresolved. The CDR3 covers 14 residues. With 2 bases removed from V and 0 bases from J, the gap between germline ends came to 5 bases. The V gene's germline CDR1 is SGHRS and CDR2 YFSETQ. Written as DNA, the CDR3 is TGCGCCAGCAGCTTCAGTCCGAACACCGGGGAGCTGTTTTTT. Amino acids: CASSFSPNTGELFF. Complete variable domain (other parts from reference TRBV5-1 and TRBJ2-2): KAGVTQTPRYLIKTRGQQVTLSCSPISGHRSVSWYQQTPGQGLQFLFEYFSETQRNKGNFPGRFSGRQFSNSRSEMNVSTLELGDSALYLCASSFSPNTGELFFGEGSRLTVL.

The chain combines TRBV18 with TRBJ2-1, with D unresolved. Germline V gene lookup returns CDR1 KGHSH and CDR2 LQKENI. The CDR3 runs to 15 residues. V lost 2 bases to trimming and J lost 0 bases, with 8 bases between them. This CDR3 reads CASSPDLSSYNEQFF. In DNA, the CDR3 is TGTGCCAGCTCACCAGACCTGAGCTCCTACAATGAGCAGTTCTTC.

This rearrangement joins TRBV2 to TRBJ2-5; D unclear. The CDR3 runs 13 residues. Germline CDR1 SNHLY, CDR2 FYNNEI. Trimming removed 1 base at V and 1 base at J, with 4 bases between. The CDR3 sequence: CASSEGAQETQYF. DNA of the CDR3: TGTGCCAGCAGTGAAGGAGCCCAAGAGACCCAGTACTTC.

The J gene is TRBJ1-5, the V gene TRBV27, with 7 positions matching TRBD1. The V gene end was trimmed by 8 bases and the J gene end by 0 bases; junction bases not matched to a gene: 7. The CDR3 consists of 15 residues. Germline V gene sequence: CDR1 MNHEY, CDR2 SMNVEV (reference sequence). CDR3 coding DNA: TGTGCCAGCCGGGACAGACCTTATAGCAATCAGCCCCAGCATTTT. Translated: CASRDRPYSNQPQHF.

The CDR3 sequence: CASSRDPGGSTEAFF. For the CDR3, the DNA is TGTGCCAGCAGCCGGGACCCCGGGGGGAGCACTGAAGCTTTCTTT. The chain is built from TRBV5-5 and TRBJ1-1; weak D call: TRBD1 (5 bases). The V end lost 4 bases, the J end lost 4 bases, and 17 bases lay between the germline ends. CDR1 SGHKS and CDR2 YYEKEE come from the germline V gene (reference sequence). The CDR3 has 15 residues.

This sequence joins TRBV18 and TRBJ2-5; TRBD2 agrees at 8 bases. This CDR3 is built from 17 residues. The J segment lost 5 bases and the V segment lost 2 bases, leaving 13 bases of the junction unmatched. Germline assignment: CDR1 KGHSH and CDR2 LQKENI. CDR3 in DNA: TGTGCCAGCTCACCAGGGATTAGCGGGGCCATCAGGGAGACCCAGTACTTC. As protein: CASSPGISGAIRETQYF.

V usage is TRBV30 and J usage is TRBJ1-2; 7 bases align to TRBD1. CDR3 length equals 11 residues. After removal of 0 bases from V and 12 bases from J, the junction contained 4 bases not matched to a gene. Germline V gene data show CDR1 as GTSNPN and CDR2 as SVGIG (reference sequence). The CDR3 DNA reads TGTGCCTGGAGTGTACAGGGGAAGAACACCTTC. This gives the protein CAWSVQGKNTF.

The chain is built from TRBV5-6 and TRBJ2-7; 8 bases map to TRBD1. The V and J ends lost 4 bases and 2 bases, in that order; junction bases with no gene match: 8. The CDR3 has 15 amino acids. Per germline, CDR1 SGHDT and CDR2 YYEEEE. The CDR3 loop reads CASSESGTGPYEQYF. DNA of the CDR3: TGTGCCAGCAGCGAGTCCGGGACAGGTCCCTACGAGCAGTACTTC.

This chain joins TRBV6-5 and TRBJ2-7, with D perhaps assigned TRBD1 or TRBD2 (5 bases each). From germline, CDR1 is MNHEY and CDR2 SVGAGI. V lost 8 bases and J 3 bases, leaving 17 bases between the germline ends. This CDR3 has 14 amino acids. The CDR3 spells CASGSSDSFYEQYF. The CDR3 region has the DNA TGTGCCAGCGGGAGCTCAGACAGTTTCTACGAGCAGTACTTC.

The J gene is TRBJ1-2, the V gene TRBV7-2, with D maybe TRBD1 (5 bases). Trimming pared 5 bases from V and 10 bases from J, leaving 14 bases between. Germline V gene sequence: CDR1 SGHTA, CDR2 FQGNSA. The CDR3 loop spans 12 amino acids. DNA of the CDR3: TGTGCCAGCAGCCGAGACAGATCGGACTACACCTTC. Translation gives CASSRDRSDYTF.